Here is one TCR beta chain with its context. Original data processing: Reference gene primer amplification yielded estimated nucleated cell counts. Generated by immunoSEQ multiplex PCR, the TCRdb table keeps only in-frame clones and is missing some. From that table come the V and J calls and clone size; the DNA was used to work out D and trimming. The sample lists approximately 210,000 clones; under 90% were seen once. The sample comes from a study of blood T cell repertoires in COVID-19. This CDR3 comprises 16 residues. J lost 5 bases, V lost 7 bases, and 14 bases had no gene match. CDR1 is LNHDA and CDR2 is SQIVND in the germline V gene (reference sequence).

The sequenced material came from PBMCs or T cells enriched from blood (not recorded which). The rearrangement uses TRBV19 and TRBJ2-3, with 8 bases identical to TRBD1. The receptor's source is a woman between 45 and 60 years old with acute COVID-19. Written as DNA, the CDR3 is TGTGCCAGTACCAGAACGGCAGGGGGCGTGGGAGATACGCAGTATTTT. It specifies CASTRTAGGVGDTQYF.